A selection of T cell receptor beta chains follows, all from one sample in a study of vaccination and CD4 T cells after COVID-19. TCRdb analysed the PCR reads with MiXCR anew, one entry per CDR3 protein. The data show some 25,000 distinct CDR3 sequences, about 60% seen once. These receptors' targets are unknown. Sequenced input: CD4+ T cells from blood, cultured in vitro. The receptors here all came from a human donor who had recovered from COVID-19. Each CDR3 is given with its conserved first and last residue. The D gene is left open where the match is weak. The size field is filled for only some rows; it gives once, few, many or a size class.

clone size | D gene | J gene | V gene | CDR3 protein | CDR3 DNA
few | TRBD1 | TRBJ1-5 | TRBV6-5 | CASSYSDRANQPQHF | TGTGCCAGCAGTTACTCCGACAGGGCCAATCAGCCCCAGCATTTT
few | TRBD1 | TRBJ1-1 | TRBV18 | CASSPLGQGQNTEAFF | TGTGCCAGCTCACCCCTCGGACAGGGCCAGAACACTGAAGCTTTCTTT
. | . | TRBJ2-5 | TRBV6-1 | CASSPQGRGETQYF | TGTGCCAGCAGTCCCCAGGGAAGGGGAGAGACCCAGTACTTC
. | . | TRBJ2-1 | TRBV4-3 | CASSQEGQLWNEQFF | TGCGCCAGCAGCCAAGAGGGCCAGTTATGGAATGAGCAGTTCTTC
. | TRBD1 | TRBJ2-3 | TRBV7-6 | CASSTRTGATDTQYF | TGTGCCAGCAGCACTAGGACAGGGGCAACAGATACGCAGTATTTT
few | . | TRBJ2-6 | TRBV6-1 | CASRAGGSGANVLTF | TGTGCCAGCAGGGCGGGCGGCTCTGGGGCCAACGTCCTGACTTTC
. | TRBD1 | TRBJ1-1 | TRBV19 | CASRTGDQFTEAFF | TGTGCCAGTAGGACAGGGGATCAATTCACTGAAGCTTTCTTT
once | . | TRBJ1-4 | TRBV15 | CATSRGRGGLAEKLFF | TGTGCCACCAGCAGAGGTCGGGGGGGTTTAGCTGAAAAACTGTTTTTT
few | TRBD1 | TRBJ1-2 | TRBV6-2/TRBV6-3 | CASRPGTGGFGYTF | TGTGCCAGCAGACCCGGGACAGGGGGCTTTGGCTACACCTTC
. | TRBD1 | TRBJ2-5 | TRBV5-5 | CASSLYGDREETQYF | TGTGCCAGCAGCTTGTATGGGGACAGGGAAGAAACCCAGTACTTC
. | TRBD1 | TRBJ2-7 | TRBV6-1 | CASSRQGARTRSYEQYF | TGTGCCAGCAGTCGACAGGGGGCAAGAACCAGGTCCTACGAGCAGTACTTC
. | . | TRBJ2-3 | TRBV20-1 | CSARDLPVTDTQYF | TGCAGTGCTAGAGATCTACCGGTCACAGATACGCAGTATTTT
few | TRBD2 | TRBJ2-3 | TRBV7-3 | CASSLRASGATDTQYF | TGTGCCAGCAGCTTAAGGGCTAGCGGAGCGACCGATACGCAGTATTTT
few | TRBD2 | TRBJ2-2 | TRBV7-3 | CASRHTSGGGGELFF | TGTGCCAGCAGACACACTAGCGGAGGGGGCGGGGAGCTGTTTTTT
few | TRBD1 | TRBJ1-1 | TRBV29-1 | CSVGGGTGGWDTEAFF | TGCAGCGTCGGAGGGGGGACAGGGGGCTGGGACACTGAAGCTTTCTTT
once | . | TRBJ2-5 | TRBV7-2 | CASSLVGNWAETQYF | TGTGCCAGCAGCTTAGTGGGGAATTGGGCAGAGACCCAGTACTTC
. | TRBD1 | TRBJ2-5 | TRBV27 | CASRPTPFLPGQPMETRYF | TGTGCCAGCAGACCCACACCTTTCCTACCGGGACAGCCAATGGAGACCCGGTACTTC
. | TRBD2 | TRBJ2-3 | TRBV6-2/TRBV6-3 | CASSYQTGAGDPQTDTQYF | TGTGCCAGCAGTTACCAAACAGGAGCGGGAGACCCGCAGACAGATACGCAGTATTTT
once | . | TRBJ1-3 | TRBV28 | CASSSKVSSGNTIYF | TGTGCCAGCAGTTCAAAGGTTTCCTCTGGAAACACCATATATTTT
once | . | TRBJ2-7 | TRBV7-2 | CASSLSPGQGSREQYF | TGTGCCAGCAGCTTATCCCCCGGCCAGGGGAGTAGGGAGCAGTACTTC
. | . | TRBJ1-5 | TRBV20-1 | CSAAPGGRSNQPQHF | TGCAGTGCGGCCCCCGGGGGTAGAAGCAATCAGCCCCAGCATTTT
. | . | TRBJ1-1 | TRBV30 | CAWRRPGKTNTEAFF | TGTGCCTGGAGAAGGCCGGGGAAGACGAACACTGAAGCTTTCTTT
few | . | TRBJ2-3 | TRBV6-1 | CASSLRGDSTDTQYF | TGTGCCAGCAGCTTGAGAGGGGACTCCACAGATACGCAGTATTTT
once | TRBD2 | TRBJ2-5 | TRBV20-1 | CSACPLGLTQETQYF | TGCAGTGCTTGCCCCCTGGGACTAACACAAGAGACCCAGTACTTC
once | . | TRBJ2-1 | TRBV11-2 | CASSLGGSLNEQFF | TGTGCCAGCAGCTTAGGAGGGAGTCTCAATGAGCAGTTCTTC
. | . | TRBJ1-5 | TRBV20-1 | CSARKGPQHF | TGCAGTGCTAGAAAGGGACCCCAGCATTTT
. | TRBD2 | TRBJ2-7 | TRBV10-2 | CASKAGGPYEQYF | TGCGCCAGCAAAGCGGGAGGTCCCTACGAGCAGTACTTC
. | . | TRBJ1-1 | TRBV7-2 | CASSKRRENTEAFF | TGTGCCAGCAGCAAGCGACGGGAGAACACTGAAGCTTTCTTT
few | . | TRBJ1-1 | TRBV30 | CAWSLSMNTEAFF | TGTGCCTGGAGTTTGAGCATGAACACTGAAGCTTTCTTT
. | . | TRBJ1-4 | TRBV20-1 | CSAKPTANEKLFF | TGCAGTGCTAAACCGACAGCTAATGAAAAACTGTTTTTT
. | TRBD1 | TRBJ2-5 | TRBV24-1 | CATSGRQGTQGAQYF | TGTGCCACCAGTGGGAGACAGGGGACCCAAGGGGCCCAGTACTTC
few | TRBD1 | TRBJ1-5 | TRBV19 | CASSISAPMTGRPQHF | TGTGCCAGTAGTATATCGGCCCCCATGACAGGGCGCCCCCAGCATTTT
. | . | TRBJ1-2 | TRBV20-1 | CSARVQVVYGYTF | TGCAGTGCTAGAGTGCAGGTCGTCTATGGCTACACCTTC
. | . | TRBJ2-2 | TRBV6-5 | CASSYGMGRQNTGELFF | TGTGCCAGCAGTTACGGAATGGGACGGCAGAACACCGGGGAGCTGTTTTTT
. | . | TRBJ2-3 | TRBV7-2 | CASSFRDSWSDTQYF | TGTGCCAGCAGCTTTCGGGACTCTTGGTCAGATACGCAGTATTTT
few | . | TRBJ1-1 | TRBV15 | CATSRDPHTEAFF | TGTGCCACCAGCAGAGATCCACACACTGAAGCTTTCTTT
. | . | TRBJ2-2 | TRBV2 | CASRREANTGELFF | TGTGCCAGCAGGAGGGAGGCGAACACCGGGGAGCTGTTTTTT
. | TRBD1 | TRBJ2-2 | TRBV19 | CASGRGRNGELFF | TGTGCCAGTGGCAGGGGGCGGAACGGGGAGCTGTTTTTT
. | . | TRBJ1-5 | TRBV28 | CASSWEGGANQPQHF | TGTGCCAGCAGTTGGGAGGGGGGGGCTAATCAGCCCCAGCATTTT
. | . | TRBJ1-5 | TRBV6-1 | CASSELGALNLGNQPQHF | TGTGCCAGCAGTGAACTTGGGGCGCTTAATCTGGGGAATCAGCCCCAGCATTTT
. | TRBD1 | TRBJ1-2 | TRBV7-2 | CASSRDRLYGYTF | TGTGCCAGCAGCCGGGACAGGCTTTATGGCTACACCTTC
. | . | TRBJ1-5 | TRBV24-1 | CATSERGSQPQHF | TGTGCCACCAGTGAGAGGGGCAGTCAGCCCCAGCATTTT
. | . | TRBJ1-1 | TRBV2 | CASSEEGGFRTEAFF | TGTGCCAGCAGTGAGGAAGGGGGTTTCCGCACTGAAGCTTTCTTT
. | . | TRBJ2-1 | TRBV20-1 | CSATPSRYLNEQFF | TGCAGTGCTACCCCTTCAAGGTATTTAAATGAGCAGTTCTTC
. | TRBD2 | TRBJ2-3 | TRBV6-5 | CASSYGLAGKDTQYF | TGTGCCAGCAGTTACGGGCTAGCGGGTAAAGATACGCAGTATTTT